This T cell receptor (beta chain) was retrieved from a study of T cell responses to AZD1222 COVID-19 vaccine. Broader study findings: Scientists sampled the repertoires only once the peak T cell response had passed. Donors, mostly white British, included more females; clonal diversity was possibly underestimated.

As to this clone: Its specificity is unknown.

The V and J ends lost 10 bases and 7 bases respectively, with 10 bases between them. Germline CDR1 is MDHEN and CDR2 is SYDVKM. CDR3 length: 11 amino acids. The assay was immunoSEQ multiplex PCR, and TCRdb's table has in-frame clones only and misses some. In the table there are over 85,000 clones, 85% to 95% of which are singletons. The TCR originated in an adult who received the AZD1222 COVID-19 vaccine. The chain carries TRBV28 and TRBJ1-4; no reliable D call. The sample consisted of peripheral blood, taken 28 days after the second AZD1222 dose. The DNA of the CDR3 is TGTGCCACGATAGGGCGTGAAAAACTGTTTTTT. Amino acids: CATIGREKLFF.